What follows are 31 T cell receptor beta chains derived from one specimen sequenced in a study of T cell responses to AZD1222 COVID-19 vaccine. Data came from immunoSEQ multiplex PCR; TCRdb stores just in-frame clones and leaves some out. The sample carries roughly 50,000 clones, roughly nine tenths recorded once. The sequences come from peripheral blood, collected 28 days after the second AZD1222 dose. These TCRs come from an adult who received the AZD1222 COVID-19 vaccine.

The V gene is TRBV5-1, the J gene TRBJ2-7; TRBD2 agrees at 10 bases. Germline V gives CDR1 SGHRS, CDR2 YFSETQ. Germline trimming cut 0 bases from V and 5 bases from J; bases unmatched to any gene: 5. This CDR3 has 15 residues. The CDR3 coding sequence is TGCGCCAGCAGCTTGGGGCTAGCGGGAGACAACGAGCAGTACTTC. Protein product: CASSLGLAGDNEQYF.

The CDR3, as DNA: TGTGCCTGGAGTGTAGGCCCGGTAGCCAAAAACATTCAGTACTTC. This translates into CAWSVGPVAKNIQYF. V and J are TRBV30 and TRBJ2-4; D is unclear. Deletions cut 0 bases from V and 0 bases from J, with 9 bases between. CDR1 and CDR2 from the germline V gene are GTSNPN and SVGIG (reference sequence). CDR3 length: 15 amino acids.

The CDR3 spells CASSQHILGPREGTGELFF. Written as DNA, the CDR3 is TGTGCCAGCAGCCAGCATATCTTAGGCCCGCGGGAGGGCACCGGGGAGCTGTTTTTT. The chain joins TRBV11-2 to TRBJ2-2; 9 positions agree with TRBD2. Germline V lookup: CDR1 SGHAT, CDR2 FQNNGV. The CDR3 runs to 19 residues. The V segment lost 5 bases and the J segment 4 bases; nucleotides outside the gene matches: 17.

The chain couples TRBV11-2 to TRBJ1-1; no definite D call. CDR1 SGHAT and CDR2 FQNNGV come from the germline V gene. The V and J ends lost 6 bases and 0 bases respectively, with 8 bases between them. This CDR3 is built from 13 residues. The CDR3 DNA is TGTGCCAGCAGTTCACAGCTGAACACTGAAGCTTTCTTT. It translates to CASSSQLNTEAFF.

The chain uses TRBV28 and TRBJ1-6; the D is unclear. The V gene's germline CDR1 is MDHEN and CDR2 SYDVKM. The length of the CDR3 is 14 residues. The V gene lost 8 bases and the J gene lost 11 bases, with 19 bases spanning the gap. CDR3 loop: CASGASPGRAPLHF. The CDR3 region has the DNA TGTGCCAGCGGCGCATCTCCTGGGCGAGCACCCCTCCACTTT. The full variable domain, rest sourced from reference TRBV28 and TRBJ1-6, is DVKVTQSSRYLVKRTGEKVFLECVQDMDHENMFWYRQDPGLGLRLIYFSYDVKMKEKGDIPEGYSVSREKKERFSLILESASTNQTSMYLCASGASPGRAPLHFGNGTRLTVT.

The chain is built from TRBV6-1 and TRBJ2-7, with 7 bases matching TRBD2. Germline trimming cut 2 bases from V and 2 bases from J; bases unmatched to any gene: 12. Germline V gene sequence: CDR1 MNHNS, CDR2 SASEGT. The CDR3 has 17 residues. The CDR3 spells CASSERRSSGNAYEQYF. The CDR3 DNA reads TGTGCCAGCAGTGAAAGGAGGTCTAGCGGAAATGCCTACGAGCAGTACTTC.

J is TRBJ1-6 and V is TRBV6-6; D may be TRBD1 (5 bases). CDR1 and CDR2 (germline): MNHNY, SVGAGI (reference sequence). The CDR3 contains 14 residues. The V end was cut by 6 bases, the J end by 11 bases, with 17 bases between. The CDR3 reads CASSPGRGLTPLHF. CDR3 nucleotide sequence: TGTGCCAGCAGCCCGGGACGGGGCCTGACACCCCTCCACTTT.

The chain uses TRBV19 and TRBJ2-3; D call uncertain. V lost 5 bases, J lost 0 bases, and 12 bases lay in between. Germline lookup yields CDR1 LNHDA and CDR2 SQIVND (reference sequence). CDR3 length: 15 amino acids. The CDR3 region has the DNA TGTGCCAGTAGTTTAGGGTTTACTAGCACAGATACGCAGTATTTT. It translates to CASSLGFTSTDTQYF.

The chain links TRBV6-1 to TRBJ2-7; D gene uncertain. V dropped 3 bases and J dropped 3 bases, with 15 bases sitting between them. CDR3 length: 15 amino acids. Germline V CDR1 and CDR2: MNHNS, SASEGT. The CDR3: CASSDGQSPHYEQYF. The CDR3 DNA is TGTGCCAGCAGTGATGGGCAGTCCCCCCACTACGAGCAGTACTTC.

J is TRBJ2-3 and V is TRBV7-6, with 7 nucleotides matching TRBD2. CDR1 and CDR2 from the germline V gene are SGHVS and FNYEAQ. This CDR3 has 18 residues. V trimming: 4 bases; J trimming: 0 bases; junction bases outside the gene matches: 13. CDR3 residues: CASSSRPRLAQSTDTQYF. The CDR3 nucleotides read TGTGCCAGCAGCTCCCGCCCTAGACTAGCCCAGAGCACAGATACGCAGTATTTT.

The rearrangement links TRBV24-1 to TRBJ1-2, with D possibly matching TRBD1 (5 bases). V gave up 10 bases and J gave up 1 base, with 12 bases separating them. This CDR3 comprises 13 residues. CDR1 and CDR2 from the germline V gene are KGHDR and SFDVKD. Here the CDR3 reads CATSLDNNYGYTF. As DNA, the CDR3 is TGTGCCACGAGCCTGGACAATAACTATGGCTACACCTTC.

The CDR3 DNA reads TGCGCCAGCAGCCAAGATACTAGCGCGGGCACCGGGGAGCTGTTTTTT. It translates to CASSQDTSAGTGELFF. V gene TRBV4-3 combines with J gene TRBJ2-2; 7 nucleotides match TRBD2. After removal of 0 bases from V and 4 bases from J, the junction contained 5 bases not matched to a gene. The CDR3 is made up of 16 amino acids. CDR1 is LGHNA and CDR2 is YSLEER in the germline V gene.

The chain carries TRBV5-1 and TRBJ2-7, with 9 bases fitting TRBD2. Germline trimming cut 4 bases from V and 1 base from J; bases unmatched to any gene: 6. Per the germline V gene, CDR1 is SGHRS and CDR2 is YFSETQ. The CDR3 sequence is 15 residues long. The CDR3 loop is CASSKTSGQSYEQYF. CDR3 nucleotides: TGCGCCAGCAGCAAAACTAGCGGGCAATCCTACGAGCAGTACTTC.

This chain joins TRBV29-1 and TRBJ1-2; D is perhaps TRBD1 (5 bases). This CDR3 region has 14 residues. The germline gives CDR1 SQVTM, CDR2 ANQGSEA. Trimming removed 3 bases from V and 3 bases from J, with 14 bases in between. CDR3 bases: TGCAGCGTTGATCCGGTAGGGACCGACTATGGCTACACCTTC. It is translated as CSVDPVGTDYGYTF.

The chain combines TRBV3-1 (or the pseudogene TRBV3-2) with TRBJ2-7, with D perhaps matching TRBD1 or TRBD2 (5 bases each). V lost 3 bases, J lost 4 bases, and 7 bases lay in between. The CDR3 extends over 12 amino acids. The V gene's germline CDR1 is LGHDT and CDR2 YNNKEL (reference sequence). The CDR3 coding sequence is TGTGCCAGCAGCCAGGGACCTTACGAGCAGTACTTC. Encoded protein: CASSQGPYEQYF.

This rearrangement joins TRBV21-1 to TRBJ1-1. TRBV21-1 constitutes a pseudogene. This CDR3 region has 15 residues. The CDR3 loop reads CASSQSGGVNTEAFF. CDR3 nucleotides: TGTGCCAGCAGTCAAAGTGGGGGGGTGAACACTGAAGCTTTCTTT.

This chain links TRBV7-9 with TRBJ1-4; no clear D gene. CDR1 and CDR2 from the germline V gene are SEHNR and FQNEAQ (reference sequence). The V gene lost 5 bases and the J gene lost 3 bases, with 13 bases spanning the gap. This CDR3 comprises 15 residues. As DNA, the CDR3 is TGTGCCAGCAGCCGGGTGCGGGGTCCTAATGAAAAACTGTTTTTT. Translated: CASSRVRGPNEKLFF.

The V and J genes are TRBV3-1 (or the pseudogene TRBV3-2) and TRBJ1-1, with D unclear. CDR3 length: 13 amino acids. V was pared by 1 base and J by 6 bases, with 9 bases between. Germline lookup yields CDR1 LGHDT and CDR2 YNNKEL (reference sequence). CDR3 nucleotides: TGTGCCAGCAGCCAAGCCATACCGCCTGAAGCTTTCTTT. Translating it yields CASSQAIPPEAFF.

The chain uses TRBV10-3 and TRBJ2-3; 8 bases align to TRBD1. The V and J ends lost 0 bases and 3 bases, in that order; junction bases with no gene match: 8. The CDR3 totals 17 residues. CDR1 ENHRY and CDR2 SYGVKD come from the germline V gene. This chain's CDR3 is CAISESTGGSGTDTQYF. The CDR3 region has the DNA TGTGCCATCAGTGAGTCTACAGGGGGATCGGGGACAGATACGCAGTATTTT.

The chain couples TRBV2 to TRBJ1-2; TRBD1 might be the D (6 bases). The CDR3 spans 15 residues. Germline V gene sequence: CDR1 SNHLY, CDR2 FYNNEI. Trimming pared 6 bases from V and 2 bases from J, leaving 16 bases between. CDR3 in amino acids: CASRKDSSGNYGYTF. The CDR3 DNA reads TGTGCCAGCAGAAAGGACAGCTCGGGAAACTATGGCTACACCTTC.

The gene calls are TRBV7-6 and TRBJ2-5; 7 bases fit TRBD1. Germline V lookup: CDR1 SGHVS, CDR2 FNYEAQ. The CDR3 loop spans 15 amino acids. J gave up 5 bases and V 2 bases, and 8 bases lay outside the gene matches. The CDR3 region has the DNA TGTGCCAGCAGCTTAAACTCAGGGGGTCTCGAGACCCAGTACTTC. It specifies CASSLNSGGLETQYF.

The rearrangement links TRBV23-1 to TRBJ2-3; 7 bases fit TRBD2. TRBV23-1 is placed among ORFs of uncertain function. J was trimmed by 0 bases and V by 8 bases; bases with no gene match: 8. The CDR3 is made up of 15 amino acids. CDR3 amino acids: CASPPTSESTDTQYF. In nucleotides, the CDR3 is TGCGCCAGCCCACCTACTAGCGAGAGCACAGATACGCAGTATTTT.

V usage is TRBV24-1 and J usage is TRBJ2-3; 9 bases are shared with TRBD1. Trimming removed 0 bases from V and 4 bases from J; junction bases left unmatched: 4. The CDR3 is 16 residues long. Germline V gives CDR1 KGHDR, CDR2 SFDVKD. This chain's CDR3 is CATSDLGQGSADTQYF. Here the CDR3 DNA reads TGTGCCACCAGTGATTTGGGACAGGGGTCGGCAGATACGCAGTATTTT.

CDR3 in DNA: TGTGCCAGTAGTATGGTGACGGGGGGCTACACCTTC. Its translation is CASSMVTGGYTF. The V call is TRBV19, the J call TRBJ1-2, with D unclear. Trimming took off 3 bases at V and 8 bases at J, with 10 bases between the two ends. From germline, CDR1 is LNHDA and CDR2 SQIVND (reference sequence). The CDR3 has 12 amino acids.

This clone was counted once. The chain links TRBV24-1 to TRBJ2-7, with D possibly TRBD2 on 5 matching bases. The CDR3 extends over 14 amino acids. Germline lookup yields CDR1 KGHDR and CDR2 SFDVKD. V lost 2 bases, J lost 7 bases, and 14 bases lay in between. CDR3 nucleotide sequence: TGTGCCACCAGTGATTCCCGGAGGCCCTTGGAGCAGTACTTC. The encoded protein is CATSDSRRPLEQYF.

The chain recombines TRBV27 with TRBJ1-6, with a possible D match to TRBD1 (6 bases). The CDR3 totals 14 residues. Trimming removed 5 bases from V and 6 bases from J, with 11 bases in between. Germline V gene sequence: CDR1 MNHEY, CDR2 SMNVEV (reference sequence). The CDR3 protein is CASSAGQINSPLHF. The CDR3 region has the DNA TGTGCCAGCAGTGCCGGACAGATTAATTCACCCCTCCACTTT.

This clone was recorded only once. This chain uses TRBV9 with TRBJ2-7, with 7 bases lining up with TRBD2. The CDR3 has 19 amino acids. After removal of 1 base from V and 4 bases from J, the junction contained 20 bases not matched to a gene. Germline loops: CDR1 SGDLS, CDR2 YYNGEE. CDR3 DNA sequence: TGTGCCAGCAGCGTATCTTTCGCCGGGGCTAGCGGCTCACAATACGAGCAGTACTTC. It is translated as CASSVSFAGASGSQYEQYF.

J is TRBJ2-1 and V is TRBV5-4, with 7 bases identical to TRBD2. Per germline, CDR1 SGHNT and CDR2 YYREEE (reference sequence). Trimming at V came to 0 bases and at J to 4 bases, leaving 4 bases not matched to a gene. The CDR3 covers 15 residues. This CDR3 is CASSLDASGYNEQFF. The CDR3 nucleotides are TGTGCCAGCAGCTTGGACGCTAGCGGTTACAATGAGCAGTTCTTC.

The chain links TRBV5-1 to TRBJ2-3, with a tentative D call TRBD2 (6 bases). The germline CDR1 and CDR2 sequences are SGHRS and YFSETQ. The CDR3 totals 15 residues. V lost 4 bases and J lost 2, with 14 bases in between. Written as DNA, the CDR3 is TGCGCCAGCAGCGTTTCTAGCGATCACACAGATACGCAGTATTTT. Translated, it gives CASSVSSDHTDTQYF.

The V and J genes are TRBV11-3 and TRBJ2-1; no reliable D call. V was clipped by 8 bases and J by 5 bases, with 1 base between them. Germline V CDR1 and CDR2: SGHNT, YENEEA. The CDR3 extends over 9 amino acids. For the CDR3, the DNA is TGTGCCAGCGACAATGAGCAGTTCTTC. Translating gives CASDNEQFF. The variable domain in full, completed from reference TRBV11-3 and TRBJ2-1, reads EAGVVQSPRYKIIEKKQPVAFWCNPISGHNTLYWYLQNLGQGPELLIRYENEEAVDDSQLPKDRFSAERLKGVDSTLKIQPAELGDSAVYLCASDNEQFFGPGTRLTVL.

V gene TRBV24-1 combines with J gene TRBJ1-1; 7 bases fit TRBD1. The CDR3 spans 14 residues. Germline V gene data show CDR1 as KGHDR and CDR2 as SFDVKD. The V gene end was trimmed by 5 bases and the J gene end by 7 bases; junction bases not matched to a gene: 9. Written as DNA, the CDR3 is TGTGCCACCAGTGCAAAAGGGACAGCCGTTGAAGCTTTCTTT. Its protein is CATSAKGTAVEAFF.